This T cell receptor (beta chain) stems from a study of Ad26.COV2.S vaccination and SARS-CoV-2 variants. Study at large: Ad26.COV2.S arm of COV1001 included the donor. Findings of the study overall: Using TCR breadth and depth analyses may have led to underestimated total T cell responses. Similar non-spike TCR breadth was seen in vaccine and placebo recipients.

The treatment denotes: over 15 received Ad26.COV2.S at low or high dose, single or two shots; several received placebo; per-sample allocation not given. On day 63 after the first injection, vaccine and placebo recipients gave samples. Whoever gave the sample was an adult aged 18-55 years in Boston. The V gene lost 8 bases and the J gene lost 4 bases, with 10 bases spanning the gap. CDR1 is SEHNR, CDR2 FQNEAQ, per germline (reference sequence). CDR3 length: 12 residues. Concerning this clone itself: Its antigen is unknown.

Profiled with immunoSEQ multiplex PCR; TCRdb holds only in-frame clones, not every one. This table holds over 300,000 clones, 83% found once. Sequencing used peripheral blood, obtained in a trial of Ad26.COV2.S vaccine versus placebo. This sequence originates from a person between 18 and 60 years old who received the Ad26.COV2.S COVID-19 vaccine or a placebo. V and J are TRBV7-9 and TRBJ2-3; D might be TRBD1 (6 bases). CDR3 protein: CASAPGADTQYF. CDR3 DNA: TGTGCCAGCGCTCCAGGGGCAGATACGCAGTATTTT.